Listed below are T cell receptor beta chains from one sample, sequenced in a study of shared clonotypes between healthy human individuals. The assay was immunoSEQ multiplex PCR, and TCRdb's table has in-frame clones only and misses some. The sample has 2.3 million or so clones, 80% to 95% seen once. The sequenced sample consisted of naive CD4+ T cells from PBMCs. All receptors derive from a man aged 18-30 years in good health. Some clones in this sample may be carry-over from other donors' samples. Both conserved end residues are part of each CDR3. The D gene is left open where the match is weak. Where a row states a size, it is once, few, many or the class of an expanded clone; other rows omit it.

>12|TRBV10-3|TRBD2|TRBJ2-1|once
CAIGPSGNEQFF
TGTGCCATCGGCCCTAGCGGTAATGAGCAGTTCTTC
>14|TRBV4-3|TRBD1|TRBJ2-5|NA
CASSLRDRGETQYF
TGCGCCAGCAGCCTCCGGGACAGGGGTGAGACCCAGTACTTC
>15|TRBV7-3|NA|TRBJ1-2|NA
CASSLMGGINYGYTF
TGTGCCAGCAGCTTAATGGGCGGCATTAACTATGGCTACACCTTC
>13|TRBV5-1|TRBD1|TRBJ2-7|NA
CATRQGVSYEQYF
TGCGCCACTAGACAGGGGGTTTCCTACGAGCAGTACTTC
>15|TRBV15|TRBD1|TRBJ2-5|once
CATSRGAGGRETQYF
TGTGCCACCAGCAGAGGGGCAGGGGGCAGGGAGACCCAGTACTTC
>15|TRBV5-1|TRBD2|TRBJ2-5|once
CASSKGLAGKETQYF
TGCGCCAGCAGCAAGGGACTAGCGGGTAAAGAGACCCAGTACTTC
>14|TRBV10-1|NA|TRBJ2-3|NA
CASSPLQGPREQYF
TGCGCCAGCAGTCCTTTACAGGGCCCCCGGGAGCAGTATTTT
>15|TRBV28|TRBD1|TRBJ1-5|NA
CASRRDRGRSQPQHF
TGTGCCAGCAGACGAGACAGGGGGAGAAGTCAGCCCCAGCATTTT
>14|TRBV18|NA|TRBJ2-3|NA
CASSPTDSTDTQYF
TGTGCCAGCTCACCAACCGACAGCACAGATACGCAGTATTTT
>16|TRBV27|TRBD1|TRBJ2-3|NA
CASTGVPGQFADTQYF
TGTGCCAGTACTGGAGTCCCGGGACAGTTCGCAGATACGCAGTATTTT
>14|TRBV5-5|TRBD1|TRBJ1-5|NA
CASSLVAGGQPQHF
TGTGCCAGCAGCTTGGTGGCAGGGGGGCAGCCCCAGCATTTT
>15|TRBV7-9|NA|TRBJ2-2|NA
CASSPRVAGPGELFF
TGTGCCAGCAGCCCAAGGGTCGCCGGTCCCGGGGAGCTGTTTTTT
>19|TRBV9|NA|TRBJ2-2|NA
CASSPSTILRSRGTGELFF
TGTGCCAGCAGCCCGTCAACGATTCTTAGGTCGAGGGGCACCGGGGAGCTGTTTTTT
>18|TRBV5-4|NA|TRBJ2-1|NA
CASSENLGTLSSYNEQFF
TGTGCCAGCAGCGAAAACCTAGGGACCTTAAGCTCCTACAATGAGCAGTTCTTC
>13|TRBV4-2|TRBD2|TRBJ2-3|NA
CASSLESGTSGYF
TGTGCCAGCAGCCTTGAATCCGGGACTAGCGGGTATTTT
>16|TRBV7-8|TRBD2|TRBJ2-5|NA
CASSWGLAGGPETQYF
TGTGCCAGCAGCTGGGGACTAGCGGGAGGGCCGGAGACCCAGTACTTC
>16|TRBV7-9|TRBD2|TRBJ2-1|NA
CASSPRLAGNYNEQFF
TGTGCCAGCAGCCCCCGACTAGCGGGGAATTACAATGAGCAGTTCTTC
>14|TRBV27|TRBD2|TRBJ2-7|NA
CASRRPGGVGEQYF
TGTGCCAGCAGGCGACCGGGGGGGGTGGGCGAGCAGTACTTC
>19|TRBV5-1|TRBD2|TRBJ2-7|NA
CASSLGVPVASGRGYEQYF
TGCGCCAGCAGCTTGGGGGTCCCGGTGGCTAGCGGGAGAGGCTACGAGCAGTACTTC
>16|TRBV5-1|NA|TRBJ2-7|once
CASSLGPRGEVYEQYF
TGCGCCAGCAGCTTGGGCCCCAGGGGTGAGGTATACGAGCAGTACTTC
>11|TRBV19|NA|TRBJ1-3|NA
CASNIGNTIYF
TGTGCCAGTAACATCGGAAACACCATATATTTT
>17|TRBV4-1|TRBD2|TRBJ2-3|NA
CASSRGLADTSTDTQYF
TGCGCCAGCAGCCGGGGACTAGCGGATACTAGCACAGATACGCAGTATTTT
>24|TRBV28|TRBD2|TRBJ2-3|NA
CASSQFFWGPGTSGRDHSTDTQYF
TGTGCCAGCAGTCAATTTTTCTGGGGACCCGGGACTAGCGGGAGGGATCATAGCACAGATACGCAGTATTTT
>15|TRBV6-6|TRBD1|TRBJ1-2|NA
CASSHGQEFTYGYTF
TGTGCCAGCAGTCACGGACAGGAATTCACCTATGGCTACACCTTC
>14|TRBV6-5|TRBD1|TRBJ1-4|NA
CASSYYRGSEKLFF
TGTGCCAGCAGTTATTACAGGGGTAGTGAAAAACTGTTTTTT
>20|TRBV27|NA|TRBJ1-2|NA
CASSRSRQDTLISTNYGYTF
TGTGCCAGCAGCCGCTCACGCCAAGACACATTAATTTCCACTAACTATGGCTACACCTTC
>17|TRBV19|TRBD2|TRBJ2-1|NA
CASQRLAGTGAYNEQFF
TGTGCCAGTCAACGGTTAGCGGGCACTGGGGCCTACAATGAGCAGTTCTTC
>17|TRBV4-3|NA|TRBJ1-6|NA
CASSRRDSSSYNSPLHF
TGCGCCAGCAGCCGCCGGGATTCCAGCTCCTATAATTCACCCCTCCACTTT
>14|TRBV5-4|NA|TRBJ2-7|NA
CASSQDQGIYEQYF
TGTGCCAGCAGCCAGGATCAGGGTATCTACGAGCAGTACTTC
>16|TRBV19|TRBD1|TRBJ1-2|NA
CASTLPGQVGNYGYTF
TGTGCCAGTACTCTACCGGGACAGGTGGGGAACTATGGCTACACCTTC
>13|TRBV6-4|TRBD1|TRBJ1-2|NA
CASRDRVSDGYTF
TGTGCCAGCAGAGACAGGGTATCCGATGGCTACACCTTC
>14|TRBV25-1|NA|TRBJ1-2|NA
CASSDPSDGDGYTF
TGTGCCAGCAGTGACCCCTCCGACGGGGATGGCTACACCTTC
>13|TRBV7-3|TRBD1|TRBJ1-2|NA
CASSDREGYGYTF
TGTGCCAGCAGCGACAGGGAAGGCTATGGCTACACCTTC
>16|TRBV27|NA|TRBJ2-7|NA
CASSWGSSGSSYEQYF
TGTGCCAGCAGTTGGGGATCGAGCGGCAGCTCCTACGAGCAGTACTTC
>17|TRBV19|TRBD2|TRBJ2-2|NA
CASNLASGRRGTGELFF
TGTGCCAGTAATCTGGCCAGCGGGAGAAGGGGAACCGGGGAGCTGTTTTTT
>16|TRBV10-1|TRBD2|TRBJ2-7|NA
CASSESRGLADYEQYF
TGCGCCAGCAGTGAGTCTCGTGGACTAGCGGACTACGAGCAGTACTTC
>11|TRBV20-1|NA|TRBJ2-1|NA
CSALGENEQFF
TGCAGTGCTCTAGGTGAGAATGAGCAGTTCTTC
>13|TRBV28|NA|TRBJ1-5|NA
CASPRGRNQPQHF
TGTGCCAGCCCTCGTGGGCGCAATCAGCCCCAGCATTTT
>17|TRBV7-8|NA|TRBJ2-2|NA
CASSPLRLALNTGELFF
TGTGCCAGCAGCCCCTTAAGGTTAGCTCTGAACACCGGGGAGCTGTTTTTT
>14|TRBV12-5|NA|TRBJ1-1|NA
CASGPRGAGTEAFF
TGTGCTAGTGGTCCGCGAGGGGCTGGGACTGAAGCTTTCTTT
>14|TRBV5-1|NA|TRBJ1-5|NA
CASSLDSGRQPQHF
TGCGCCAGCAGCTTAGACTCTGGTCGGCAGCCCCAGCATTTT
>16|TRBV7-3|TRBD1|TRBJ2-2|NA
CASSSTQTGSTGELFF
TGTGCCAGCAGCTCCACCCAGACAGGGTCCACCGGGGAGCTGTTTTTT